The 7 T cell receptor beta chains given below trace back to one sample, sequenced in a study of T cell responses to AZD1222 COVID-19 vaccine. Repertoires were generated with immunoSEQ multiplex PCR, while TCRdb's copy carries only in-frame clones and drops some. The sample lists some 150,000 clones; approximately 91% were seen once. The sequences come from peripheral blood, collected 28 days after the second AZD1222 dose. The receptors were sampled from an adult who received the AZD1222 COVID-19 vaccine.

The V and J genes are TRBV6-5 and TRBJ2-7, with 10 bases that match TRBD2. V trimming: 5 bases; J trimming: 4 bases; junction bases outside the gene matches: 2. This CDR3 region has 13 residues. Germline assignment: CDR1 MNHEY and CDR2 SVGAGI. The CDR3 spells CASSPTSGYEQYF. Here the CDR3 DNA reads TGTGCCAGCAGTCCGACTAGCGGGTACGAGCAGTACTTC.

As for this clone: This same CDR3 is encoded by further DNA sequences in the sample. This sequence joins TRBV7-3 and TRBJ1-1; D ambiguous. Germline CDR1 and CDR2: SGHTA and FQGTGA. The CDR3 totals 13 residues. Trimming took 1 base from V and 1 from J, leaving 4 bases between them. The CDR3 protein is CASSLRQNTEAFF. The DNA for the CDR3 is TGTGCCAGCAGCTTAAGGCAGAACACTGAAGCTTTCTTT.

This chain connects TRBV28 to TRBJ1-5; D is uncertain. This CDR3 spans 13 amino acids. CDR1 is MDHEN and CDR2 is SYDVKM in the germline V gene. Trimming took off 8 bases at V and 0 bases at J, with 8 bases between the two ends. CDR3 sequence reads: CASGTSSNQPQHF. The CDR3, as DNA: TGTGCCAGCGGAACAAGTAGCAATCAGCCCCAGCATTTT.

This chain links TRBV4-1 with TRBJ2-6; D call uncertain. CDR1 is MGHRA and CDR2 is YSYEKL in the germline V gene. Trimming pared 0 bases from V and 3 bases from J, leaving 12 bases between. The CDR3 totals 17 residues. The CDR3 is CASSQEPNLSGANVLTF. The CDR3 DNA is TGCGCCAGCAGCCAAGAGCCCAATTTGAGTGGGGCCAACGTCCTGACTTTC.

The CDR3 protein is CASSRTRDSGANVLTF. In DNA, the CDR3 is TGTGCCAGCAGCCGGACCCGGGATTCTGGGGCCAACGTCCTGACTTTC. The V call is TRBV7-3, the J call TRBJ2-6; the D gene is possibly TRBD2 (5 bases). CDR1 SGHTA and CDR2 FQGTGA come from the germline V gene. The CDR3 is 16 residues long. Trimming shortened V by 5 bases and J by 1 base, and 12 bases separated the two germline ends.

This rearrangement joins TRBV27 to TRBJ1-2; no clear D. The CDR3 is made up of 17 amino acids. Germline values: CDR1 MNHEY, CDR2 SMNVEV (reference sequence). V was pared by 6 bases and J by 6 bases, with 26 bases between. CDR3 nucleotide sequence: TGTGCCAGCAGGGAGGGTATGAGTACTCTTCTAGGAGATGGCTACACCTTC. Protein product: CASREGMSTLLGDGYTF.

The chain combines TRBV28 with TRBJ1-2, with a weak D call TRBD1 (5 bases). In germline, CDR1 is MDHEN, CDR2 SYDVKM. V was clipped by 3 bases and J by 6 bases, with 11 bases between them. The CDR3 extends over 13 amino acids. For the CDR3, the DNA is TGTGCCAGCAGTTTGGGAAGGGGTCATGGCTACACCTTC. Protein: CASSLGRGHGYTF.